This T cell receptor (beta chain) was sequenced during a study of CD8 T cells in Susac syndrome. Random hexamers were used to reverse transcribe the RNA input (about 0.5 to 1 ug). Across 54 Vbeta and 13 Jbeta, immunoSEQ multiplex PCR amplified TCR beta CDR3. MiXCR, applied by TCRdb to the immunoSEQ multiplex PCR reads, yields one record per CDR3 protein. The table records about 400,000 distinct CDR3 sequences, more than 80% of them present only once. The sequenced target, TCR beta, came from blood CD8+ and CD4+ T cells. Negative magnetic isolation gave CD8+ and CD4+ cells; FACS enriched CD8+ TEMRA. Germline V gives CDR1 MNHEY, CDR2 SMNVEV (reference sequence). V dropped 1 base and J dropped 0 bases, with 7 bases sitting between them. The CDR3 is 16 amino acids.

The TCR sequence derives from a human donor with multiple sclerosis. V usage is TRBV27 and J usage is TRBJ2-6, with D hard to call. Specimen: CD8+ T cells from PBMCs. The CDR3 is CASSLFGGSGANVLTF. CDR3 nucleotides: TGTGCCAGCAGTTTATTCGGCGGCTCTGGGGCCAACGTCCTGACTTTC.